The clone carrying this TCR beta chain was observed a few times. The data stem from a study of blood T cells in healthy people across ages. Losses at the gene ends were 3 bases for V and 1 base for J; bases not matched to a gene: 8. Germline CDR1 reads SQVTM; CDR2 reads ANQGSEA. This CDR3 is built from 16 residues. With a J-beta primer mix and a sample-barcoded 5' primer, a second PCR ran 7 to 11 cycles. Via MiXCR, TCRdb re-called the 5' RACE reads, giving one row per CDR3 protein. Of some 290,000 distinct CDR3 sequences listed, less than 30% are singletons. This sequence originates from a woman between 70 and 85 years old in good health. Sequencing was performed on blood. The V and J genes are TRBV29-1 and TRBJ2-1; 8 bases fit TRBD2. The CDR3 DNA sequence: TGCAGCGTTGACGGAGGGCGGGGGGTGTCCTACAATGAGCAGTTCTTC. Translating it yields CSVDGGRGVSYNEQFF.